One sample yielded the 9 T cell receptor beta chains listed below, sequenced in a study of shared clonotypes between healthy human individuals. Assay used: immunoSEQ multiplex PCR; TCRdb lists only in-frame clones, some missing. The data show about 95,000 clones, 67% seen once. Specimen: memory CD8+ T cells sorted from blood. The subset here: CD45RO+ cells pooled with CCR7-negative TemRA cells. Every receptor here comes from a man younger than 45 in good health.

The V call is TRBV11-2, the J call TRBJ2-5; 9 bases map to TRBD2. The V gene end was trimmed by 1 base and the J gene end by 5 bases; junction bases not matched to a gene: 5. The CDR3 length is 15 residues. Germline V gives CDR1 SGHAT, CDR2 FQNNGV. The CDR3 loop is CASSLGEREAETQYF. The CDR3 DNA sequence: TGTGCCAGCAGCTTAGGCGAGCGGGAGGCGGAGACCCAGTACTTC.

V and J are TRBV6-5 and TRBJ2-7; no definite D call. Germline V gene sequence: CDR1 MNHEY, CDR2 SVGAGI. There are 11 residues in the CDR3. The V end was cut by 6 bases, the J end by 4 bases, with 7 bases between. CDR3 bases: TGTGCCAGCAGCGGTGTATACGAGCAGTACTTC. Translating it yields CASSGVYEQYF.

The genes are TRBV6-5 and TRBJ2-5; TRBD1 matches 9 bases. The J segment lost 4 bases and the V segment lost 0 bases, leaving 6 bases of the junction unmatched. This CDR3 region has 16 residues. Germline CDR1 is MNHEY and CDR2 is SVGAGI. The CDR3 bases are TGTGCCAGCAGTTACTCGAACAGGGGGCTTAGAGAGACCCAGTACTTC. This encodes CASSYSNRGLRETQYF.

This clone was observed a handful of times. The rearrangement uses TRBV29-1 and TRBJ1-1; D is uncertain. Germline V gene lookup returns CDR1 SQVTM and CDR2 ANQGSEA. V was trimmed by 5 bases and J by 6 bases, leaving 10 bases between them. The CDR3 has 11 amino acids. CDR3 bases: TGCAGCGTTATAAAGGGCGCTGAAGCTTTCTTT. Residues: CSVIKGAEAFF.

In this sample, this clone turned up many times. V and J are TRBV6-5 and TRBJ1-2, with 9 nucleotides matching TRBD1. Per germline, CDR1 MNHEY and CDR2 SVGAGI. The length of the CDR3 is 15 residues. The trim removed 6 bases at V and 4 bases at J, leaving 9 bases unmatched. The CDR3 region is CASSRQGDGVYGYTF. DNA of the CDR3: TGTGCCAGCAGCAGACAGGGGGACGGCGTCTATGGCTACACCTTC.

The CDR3 spells CASSSGRSGANVLTF. The CDR3 DNA reads as TGTGCCAGCAGCAGCGGGCGGTCAGGGGCCAACGTCCTGACTTTC. V usage is TRBV6-1 and J usage is TRBJ2-6; D possibly corresponds to TRBD2 (6 bases). V lost 6 bases and J lost 4, with 13 bases in between. The CDR3 loop spans 15 amino acids. CDR1 and CDR2 from the germline V gene are MNHNS and SASEGT.

The chain carries TRBV1 and TRBJ1-2; the table's D call TRBD1 went unverified against the DNA. TRBV1 corresponds to a pseudogene. The CDR3 spans 17 residues. CDR3 DNA: TGCACCAGCAGTCTGACATGTTTGTGGCGAAAGGCCTATGGCTACACCTTC. It specifies CTSSLTCLWRKAYGYTF.

The chain couples TRBV7-3 to TRBJ2-2; 7 positions agree with TRBD2. The CDR3 has 17 residues. V shed 5 bases, J shed 3 bases, and the junction held 12 bases outside the gene matches. Germline V gives CDR1 SGHTA, CDR2 FQGTGA. CDR3: CASSAEPLAAYTGELFF. DNA of the CDR3: TGTGCCAGCAGCGCCGAACCCCTAGCGGCCTACACCGGGGAGCTGTTTTTT.

This clone was observed a single time. V usage is TRBV7-9 and J usage is TRBJ2-5; D gene uncertain. Germline lookup yields CDR1 SEHNR and CDR2 FQNEAQ (reference sequence). V lost 1 base, J lost 1 base, and 10 bases lay in between. The CDR3 extends over 15 amino acids. The CDR3 reads CASSLVQAPQETQYF. DNA of the CDR3: TGTGCCAGCAGCTTAGTGCAGGCCCCCCAAGAGACCCAGTACTTC.